These T cell receptor beta chains were read from a single sample in a study of blood T cell repertoires in COVID-19. TCRdb keeps only in-frame clones here, not all; method: immunoSEQ multiplex PCR. The repertoire consists of around 150,000 clones, with 60% to 85% occurring once and the leading ten covering 16%. The sample taken for sequencing was peripheral blood. Receptor source: a man over 45 with acute or convalescent COVID-19. Both conserved end residues are part of each CDR3. The order of the fields is V gene, clone size, J gene, D gene, CDR3 length, CDR3 protein, CDR3 DNA. A D gene is named only where the DNA matches it firmly. Rows give clone size only sometimes, using once, few, many, or a class for an expanded clone.

v_call: TRBV4-1
clone_size: NA
j_call: TRBJ2-3
d_call: NA
cdr3_length: 16
cdr3_aa: CASSLTGSFSTDTQYF
cdr3_nt: TGCGCCAGCAGCCTCACAGGGTCCTTTAGCACAGATACGCAGTATTTT

v_call: TRBV5-1
clone_size: NA
j_call: TRBJ1-5
d_call: TRBD1
cdr3_length: 14
cdr3_aa: CASSKGQGDQPQHF
cdr3_nt: TGCGCCAGCAGCAAGGGACAGGGCGACCAGCCCCAGCATTTT

v_call: TRBV29-1
clone_size: NA
j_call: TRBJ2-3
d_call: NA
cdr3_length: 14
cdr3_aa: CSVSSSSSTDTQYF
cdr3_nt: TGCAGCGTTTCGAGTAGTTCCTCCACAGATACGCAGTATTTT

v_call: TRBV5-1
clone_size: NA
j_call: TRBJ1-5
d_call: NA
cdr3_length: 13
cdr3_aa: CASSLSVNQPQHF
cdr3_nt: TGCGCCAGCAGCTTGTCAGTGAATCAGCCCCAGCATTTT

v_call: TRBV27
clone_size: NA
j_call: TRBJ2-7
d_call: NA
cdr3_length: 14
cdr3_aa: CASSVAVGAFEQYF
cdr3_nt: TGTGCCAGCAGTGTAGCGGTAGGAGCCTTCGAGCAGTACTTC

v_call: TRBV10-3
clone_size: once
j_call: TRBJ2-7
d_call: TRBD2
cdr3_length: 14
cdr3_aa: CAISAGRATYEQYF
cdr3_nt: TGTGCCATCAGTGCGGGGAGGGCAACCTACGAGCAGTACTTC

v_call: TRBV5-1
clone_size: many
j_call: TRBJ1-2
d_call: TRBD1
cdr3_length: 16
cdr3_aa: CASSPGTGGAGYGYTF
cdr3_nt: TGCGCCAGCAGCCCCGGGACAGGGGGCGCAGGGTATGGCTACACCTTC

v_call: TRBV5-4
clone_size: NA
j_call: TRBJ1-6
d_call: NA
cdr3_length: 13
cdr3_aa: CASSSRDNSPLHF
cdr3_nt: TGTGCCAGCAGCTCACGGGATAATTCACCCCTCCACTTT

v_call: TRBV18
clone_size: NA
j_call: TRBJ1-1
d_call: NA
cdr3_length: 15
cdr3_aa: CASSRPTGMGTEAFF
cdr3_nt: TGTGCCAGCTCACGACCCACAGGGATGGGTACTGAAGCTTTCTTT

v_call: TRBV5-1
clone_size: NA
j_call: TRBJ2-7
d_call: NA
cdr3_length: 14
cdr3_aa: CASRPLQGIDEQYF
cdr3_nt: TGCGCCAGCCGACCCCTCCAGGGGATCGACGAGCAGTACTTC

v_call: TRBV15
clone_size: NA
j_call: TRBJ1-3
d_call: NA
cdr3_length: 13
cdr3_aa: CATSRDRENTIYF
cdr3_nt: TGTGCCACCAGCAGAGATAGGGAGAACACCATATATTTT

v_call: TRBV6-5
clone_size: NA
j_call: TRBJ1-5
d_call: NA
cdr3_length: 15
cdr3_aa: CASRAAGTRYQPQHF
cdr3_nt: TGTGCCAGCAGGGCAGCCGGGACAAGATATCAGCCCCAGCATTTT

v_call: TRBV3-1/TRBV3-2
clone_size: NA
j_call: TRBJ2-5
d_call: TRBD2
cdr3_length: 15
cdr3_aa: CASSLGTSLQETQYF
cdr3_nt: TGTGCCAGCAGCTTGGGGACTAGCCTCCAAGAGACCCAGTACTTC

v_call: TRBV30
clone_size: few
j_call: TRBJ1-2
d_call: NA
cdr3_length: 17
cdr3_aa: CAWSVRQGTGANYGYTF
cdr3_nt: TGTGCCTGGAGTGTAAGGCAAGGCACTGGGGCGAACTATGGCTACACCTTC

v_call: TRBV7-9
clone_size: NA
j_call: TRBJ1-4
d_call: TRBD1
cdr3_length: 15
cdr3_aa: CASSLVSTGAEKLFF
cdr3_nt: TGTGCCAGCAGCTTAGTCAGTACAGGGGCTGAAAAACTGTTTTTT

v_call: TRBV27
clone_size: NA
j_call: TRBJ1-1
d_call: TRBD1
cdr3_length: 14
cdr3_aa: CASSFQTGGAEAFF
cdr3_nt: TGTGCCAGCAGTTTCCAGACAGGGGGAGCTGAAGCTTTCTTT

v_call: TRBV24-1
clone_size: NA
j_call: TRBJ2-3
d_call: TRBD2
cdr3_length: 17
cdr3_aa: CATSDLSRGGATDTQYF
cdr3_nt: TGTGCCACCAGTGATTTGAGTCGCGGGGGAGCCACAGATACGCAGTATTTT

v_call: TRBV6-5
clone_size: NA
j_call: TRBJ2-5
d_call: NA
cdr3_length: 14
cdr3_aa: CASSPRSGGETQYF
cdr3_nt: TGTGCCAGCAGTCCCCGTTCAGGGGGGGAGACCCAGTACTTC

v_call: TRBV2
clone_size: NA
j_call: TRBJ1-3
d_call: NA
cdr3_length: 14
cdr3_aa: CASKPDSSGNTIYF
cdr3_nt: TGTGCCAGCAAGCCCGATTCCTCTGGAAACACCATATATTTT

v_call: TRBV11-2
clone_size: NA
j_call: TRBJ2-3
d_call: TRBD1
cdr3_length: 15
cdr3_aa: CASSWSGQGTDTQYF
cdr3_nt: TGTGCCAGCAGCTGGTCCGGACAGGGCACAGATACGCAGTATTTT

v_call: TRBV6-1
clone_size: NA
j_call: TRBJ1-5
d_call: NA
cdr3_length: 14
cdr3_aa: CATTQGDGGQPQHF
cdr3_nt: TGTGCCACCACACAGGGCGATGGAGGTCAGCCCCAGCATTTT

v_call: TRBV13
clone_size: NA
j_call: TRBJ1-2
d_call: TRBD1
cdr3_length: 15
cdr3_aa: CASNDRDRGISGYTF
cdr3_nt: TGTGCCAGCAACGACCGGGACAGGGGAATTTCTGGCTACACCTTC

v_call: TRBV7-2
clone_size: NA
j_call: TRBJ1-2
d_call: TRBD1
cdr3_length: 14
cdr3_aa: CASSLGQGVSGYTF
cdr3_nt: TGTGCCAGCAGCTTAGGTCAGGGGGTAAGCGGCTACACCTTC

v_call: TRBV14
clone_size: NA
j_call: TRBJ2-7
d_call: TRBD1
cdr3_length: 15
cdr3_aa: CASSQLLGDSYEQYF
cdr3_nt: TGTGCCAGCAGCCAACTGCTAGGGGACAGCTACGAGCAGTACTTC

v_call: TRBV24-1
clone_size: NA
j_call: TRBJ2-1
d_call: NA
cdr3_length: 14
cdr3_aa: CATSVEAPYNEQFF
cdr3_nt: TGTGCCACCAGTGTGGAGGCTCCCTACAATGAGCAGTTCTTC

v_call: TRBV19
clone_size: NA
j_call: TRBJ2-5
d_call: TRBD1
cdr3_length: 15
cdr3_aa: CASSLSGTAMETQYF
cdr3_nt: TGTGCCAGTAGTCTCTCCGGGACAGCTATGGAGACCCAGTACTTC

v_call: TRBV5-1
clone_size: few
j_call: TRBJ2-2
d_call: TRBD1
cdr3_length: 16
cdr3_aa: CASSSQTGGNTGELFF
cdr3_nt: TGCGCCAGCAGCTCTCAGACAGGGGGAAACACCGGGGAGCTGTTTTTT

v_call: TRBV18
clone_size: NA
j_call: TRBJ2-3
d_call: NA
cdr3_length: 13
cdr3_aa: CASSAGTPDTQYF
cdr3_nt: TGTGCCAGCTCAGCCGGGACACCGGATACGCAGTATTTT

v_call: TRBV2
clone_size: NA
j_call: TRBJ2-1
d_call: TRBD2
cdr3_length: 16
cdr3_aa: CASQPSGGAVDNEQFF
cdr3_nt: TGTGCCAGCCAGCCTAGCGGGGGGGCCGTAGACAATGAGCAGTTCTTC

v_call: TRBV6-5
clone_size: few
j_call: TRBJ1-4
d_call: NA
cdr3_length: 16
cdr3_aa: CASSSPSALGPEKLFF
cdr3_nt: TGTGCCAGCAGTTCCCCCTCAGCCTTGGGCCCCGAAAAACTGTTTTTT

v_call: TRBV7-2
clone_size: many
j_call: TRBJ1-4
d_call: TRBD1
cdr3_length: 12
cdr3_aa: CASRQGTEKLFF
cdr3_nt: TGTGCCAGCAGACAGGGGACGGAAAAACTGTTTTTT

v_call: TRBV7-2
clone_size: NA
j_call: TRBJ1-1
d_call: TRBD1
cdr3_length: 16
cdr3_aa: CASSRFGTGVGTEAFF
cdr3_nt: TGTGCCAGCAGCCGCTTTGGGACAGGGGTGGGTACTGAAGCTTTCTTT

v_call: TRBV2
clone_size: NA
j_call: TRBJ1-4
d_call: NA
cdr3_length: 12
cdr3_aa: CATQAVNEKLFF
cdr3_nt: TGTGCCACACAGGCGGTTAATGAAAAACTGTTTTTT

v_call: TRBV6-5
clone_size: once
j_call: TRBJ1-5
d_call: NA
cdr3_length: 14
cdr3_aa: CASRFSDTNQPQHF
cdr3_nt: TGTGCCAGCAGATTCTCGGACACTAATCAGCCCCAGCATTTT

v_call: TRBV10-3
clone_size: few
j_call: TRBJ2-3
d_call: TRBD1
cdr3_length: 15
cdr3_aa: CATGYGQGLSDTQYF
cdr3_nt: TGTGCCACCGGGTACGGACAGGGCTTGTCAGATACGCAGTATTTT

v_call: TRBV4-1
clone_size: NA
j_call: TRBJ1-1
d_call: NA
cdr3_length: 18
cdr3_aa: CASSQEVLNPGSNTEAFF
cdr3_nt: TGCGCCAGCAGCCAAGAAGTCCTGAATCCGGGGTCGAACACTGAAGCTTTCTTT

v_call: TRBV5-1
clone_size: NA
j_call: TRBJ2-1
d_call: TRBD1
cdr3_length: 17
cdr3_aa: CASSSATGTGTYGEQFF
cdr3_nt: TGCGCCAGCAGCTCGGCCACCGGGACAGGGACCTATGGTGAGCAGTTCTTC

v_call: TRBV18
clone_size: NA
j_call: TRBJ2-5
d_call: NA
cdr3_length: 18
cdr3_aa: CASSPVGGGADSQETQYF
cdr3_nt: TGTGCCAGCTCACCAGTTGGAGGGGGCGCGGATTCCCAAGAGACCCAGTACTTC

v_call: TRBV24-1
clone_size: NA
j_call: TRBJ2-5
d_call: TRBD2
cdr3_length: 16
cdr3_aa: CATSDFGGGDQETQYF
cdr3_nt: TGTGCCACCAGTGATTTCGGCGGGGGGGACCAAGAGACCCAGTACTTC

v_call: TRBV2
clone_size: NA
j_call: TRBJ2-3
d_call: TRBD2
cdr3_length: 18
cdr3_aa: CASSESSGGAFMTDTQYF
cdr3_nt: TGTGCCAGCAGTGAATCTAGCGGGGGGGCCTTCATGACAGATACGCAGTATTTT

v_call: TRBV7-3
clone_size: NA
j_call: TRBJ2-7
d_call: NA
cdr3_length: 15
cdr3_aa: CASSLDATSSYEQYF
cdr3_nt: TGTGCCAGCAGCTTAGACGCGACAAGCTCCTACGAGCAGTACTTC

v_call: TRBV7-3
clone_size: NA
j_call: TRBJ2-2
d_call: TRBD2
cdr3_length: 17
cdr3_aa: CASSLASGGAAAGELFF
cdr3_nt: TGTGCCAGCAGCTTAGCTAGCGGGGGGGCCGCAGCCGGGGAGCTGTTTTTT

v_call: TRBV3-1/TRBV3-2
clone_size: NA
j_call: TRBJ1-5
d_call: TRBD1
cdr3_length: 14
cdr3_aa: CASSLQGSNQPQHF
cdr3_nt: TGTGCCAGCAGCCTACAGGGGAGCAATCAGCCCCAGCATTTT

v_call: TRBV19
clone_size: NA
j_call: TRBJ2-3
d_call: NA
cdr3_length: 14
cdr3_aa: CASSIGHLTDTQYF
cdr3_nt: TGTGCCAGTAGTATAGGGCACCTCACAGATACGCAGTATTTT

v_call: TRBV27
clone_size: NA
j_call: TRBJ2-1
d_call: NA
cdr3_length: 13
cdr3_aa: CASHGRSYNEQFF
cdr3_nt: TGTGCCAGCCATGGCAGATCCTACAATGAGCAGTTCTTC

v_call: TRBV28
clone_size: NA
j_call: TRBJ1-1
d_call: TRBD1
cdr3_length: 15
cdr3_aa: CASRGTGARNTEAFF
cdr3_nt: TGTGCCAGCAGGGGGACAGGGGCAAGGAACACTGAAGCTTTCTTT

v_call: TRBV7-2
clone_size: NA
j_call: TRBJ2-1
d_call: NA
cdr3_length: 13
cdr3_aa: CASSLYSYNEQFF
cdr3_nt: TGTGCCAGCAGCTTATACAGCTACAATGAGCAGTTCTTC

v_call: TRBV9
clone_size: NA
j_call: TRBJ1-6
d_call: NA
cdr3_length: 13
cdr3_aa: CASSHNPNSPLHF
cdr3_nt: TGTGCCAGCAGTCACAACCCCAATTCACCCCTCCACTTT

v_call: TRBV5-4
clone_size: NA
j_call: TRBJ2-3
d_call: TRBD2
cdr3_length: 16
cdr3_aa: CASSWGLGGSTDTQYF
cdr3_nt: TGTGCCAGCAGCTGGGGACTAGGGGGAAGCACAGATACGCAGTATTTT

v_call: TRBV19
clone_size: NA
j_call: TRBJ2-4
d_call: TRBD2
cdr3_length: 17
cdr3_aa: CASSIKGGRQNFQSQYF
cdr3_nt: TGTGCCAGTAGTATAAAGGGCGGGAGACAGAACTTTCAGAGTCAGTACTTC

v_call: TRBV6-5
clone_size: NA
j_call: TRBJ1-1
d_call: NA
cdr3_length: 14
cdr3_aa: CAAKIGGTGTEAFF
cdr3_nt: TGTGCCGCCAAAATAGGAGGAACGGGCACTGAAGCTTTCTTT